These 13 T cell receptor beta chains came from one sample sequenced in a study of shared clonotypes between healthy human individuals. Data came from immunoSEQ multiplex PCR; TCRdb stores just in-frame clones and leaves some out. There are 600,000 to 700,000 clones in the sample; 73% occur only once, and around 2% lies in the top ten. Input material: memory CD4+ T cells sorted from blood. Subset of the sample: CD45RA-negative fraction. Receptor source: a woman aged 30 to 39 in good health.

This clone was seen at least ten times. This rearrangement joins TRBV2 to TRBJ2-2; 12 nucleotides align to TRBD2. Per germline, CDR1 SNHLY and CDR2 FYNNEI. V lost 0 bases, J lost 6 bases, and 5 bases stayed unmatched. This CDR3 is built from 17 residues. CDR3 in amino acids: CASSEAVASGRAGELFF. The CDR3 region has the DNA TGTGCCAGCAGTGAAGCGGTAGCTAGCGGGAGGGCCGGGGAGCTGTTTTTT.

This clone showed up many times. The V and J genes are TRBV15 and TRBJ2-5; TRBD1 or TRBD2 may be the D gene (7 bases each). CDR3 length equals 14 residues. Trimming left V 3 bases short and J 11 bases short, with 19 bases between. Germline assignment: CDR1 LNHNV and CDR2 YYDKDF (reference sequence). This CDR3 is CATSSTQGRGEQYF. The CDR3 DNA reads TGTGCCACCAGCAGTACACAGGGGAGGGGGGAGCAGTACTTC.

The sample holds one count of this clone. The chain is built from TRBV2 and TRBJ1-5, with TRBD1 as a possible D gene (5 bases). Germline-derived CDR1 and CDR2 are SNHLY and FYNNEI. V lost 6 bases, J lost 4 bases, and 10 bases lay in between. This CDR3 is built from 13 residues. CDR3: CASRRDQNQPQHF. The DNA of the CDR3 is TGTGCCAGCAGGAGGGACCAGAATCAGCCCCAGCATTTT.

This chain connects TRBV6-1 to TRBJ1-2; TRBD1 agrees at 7 bases. The germline gives CDR1 MNHNS, CDR2 SASEGT. The CDR3 sequence is 13 residues long. Trimming at V came to 7 bases and at J to 7 bases, leaving 9 bases not matched to a gene. The CDR3 loop reads CASNDRVGVGYTF. The CDR3 nucleotides are TGTGCCAGCAACGACAGGGTAGGAGTTGGCTACACCTTC.

CDR3 in DNA: TGTGCCAGCAGTGAAGCAAGTCTAGTGGAGACCCAGTACTTC. Translated: CASSEASLVETQYF. The V gene is TRBV6-1, the J gene TRBJ2-5, with D unclear. This CDR3 spans 14 amino acids. Germline CDR1 MNHNS, CDR2 SASEGT. Trimming left V 0 bases short and J 5 bases short, with 10 bases between.

The chain carries TRBV28 and TRBJ2-1, with TRBD2 identical over 8 bases. There are 14 residues in the CDR3. The J segment lost 5 bases and the V segment lost 3 bases, leaving 3 bases of the junction unmatched. Per the germline V gene, CDR1 is MDHEN and CDR2 is SYDVKM. The chain's CDR3 is CASSFSGGDNEQFF. CDR3 sequence (DNA): TGTGCCAGCAGTTTCAGCGGGGGAGACAATGAGCAGTTCTTC.

This clone turned up a few times. The chain combines TRBV19 with TRBJ1-4, with D hard to call. Germline-derived CDR1 and CDR2 are LNHDA and SQIVND (reference sequence). The CDR3 extends over 15 amino acids. V lost 5 bases and J lost 2, with 12 bases in between. Here the CDR3 reads CASSFRVSTNEKLFF. CDR3 bases: TGTGCCAGTAGTTTCCGGGTCTCGACTAATGAAAAACTGTTTTTT.

This rearrangement joins TRBV2 to TRBJ2-3; possibly TRBD1 for D (6 bases). V was shortened by 6 bases and J by 2 bases, with 21 bases between the two germline ends. CDR3 length equals 17 residues. The V gene's germline CDR1 is SNHLY and CDR2 FYNNEI. The CDR3 nucleotides are TGTGCCAGCAGAGTGATGGGCAGGGGATCATTCACAGATACGCAGTATTTT. As protein: CASRVMGRGSFTDTQYF.

This clone was seen just once. This chain links TRBV27 with TRBJ2-1; 12 bases agree with TRBD2. V shed 5 bases and J 0 bases; nucleotides not matched to a gene: 5. The germline V gene has CDR1 MNHEY and CDR2 SMNVEV (reference sequence). The CDR3 covers 17 residues. CDR3 residues: CASSRGTSGFSYNEQFF. Here the CDR3 DNA reads TGTGCCAGCAGTCGGGGGACTAGCGGGTTCTCCTACAATGAGCAGTTCTTC.

V gene TRBV7-9 combines with J gene TRBJ2-3, with 8 bases identical to TRBD1. The germline V gene has CDR1 SEHNR and CDR2 FQNEAQ (reference sequence). CDR3 length: 15 residues. Trimming removed 3 bases from V and 8 bases from J; junction bases left unmatched: 10. The chain's CDR3 is CASSFPAGGLGTQYF. The CDR3 coding sequence is TGTGCCAGCAGCTTTCCGGCAGGGGGCTTGGGTACGCAGTATTTT. The full variable domain, with the rest looked up from reference TRBV7-9 and TRBJ2-3, is DTGVSQNPRHKITKRGQNVTFRCDPISEHNRLYWYRQTLGQGPEFLTYFQNEAQLEKSRLLSDRFSAERPKGSFSTLEIQRTEQGDSAMYLCASSFPAGGLGTQYFGPGTRLTVL.

The chain couples TRBV9 to TRBJ1-1; TRBD1 agrees at 10 bases. J gave up 1 base and V 3 bases, and 6 bases lay outside the gene matches. The CDR3 contains 16 residues. Germline loops: CDR1 SGDLS, CDR2 YYNGEE. CDR3 in amino acids: CASSAMGQGKNTEAFF. In DNA form, the CDR3 reads TGTGCCAGCAGCGCGATGGGACAGGGGAAGAACACTGAAGCTTTCTTT.

The chain recombines TRBV6-6 with TRBJ1-1; D remains ambiguous. CDR1 MNHNY and CDR2 SVGAGI come from the germline V gene (reference sequence). The CDR3 length is 13 residues. V was pared by 2 bases and J by 4 bases, with 8 bases between. The CDR3 coding sequence is TGTGCCAGCAGTTACGCCCGGGGCACTGAAGCTTTCTTT. The encoded protein is CASSYARGTEAFF.

The gene calls are TRBV9 and TRBJ2-7; D is unresolved. V was clipped by 0 bases and J by 2 bases, with 9 bases between them. CDR1 and CDR2 (germline): SGDLS, YYNGEE. The CDR3 extends over 14 amino acids. CDR3 in amino acids: CASSVGAAPYEQYF. Here the CDR3 DNA reads TGTGCCAGCAGCGTAGGTGCGGCCCCCTACGAGCAGTACTTC.